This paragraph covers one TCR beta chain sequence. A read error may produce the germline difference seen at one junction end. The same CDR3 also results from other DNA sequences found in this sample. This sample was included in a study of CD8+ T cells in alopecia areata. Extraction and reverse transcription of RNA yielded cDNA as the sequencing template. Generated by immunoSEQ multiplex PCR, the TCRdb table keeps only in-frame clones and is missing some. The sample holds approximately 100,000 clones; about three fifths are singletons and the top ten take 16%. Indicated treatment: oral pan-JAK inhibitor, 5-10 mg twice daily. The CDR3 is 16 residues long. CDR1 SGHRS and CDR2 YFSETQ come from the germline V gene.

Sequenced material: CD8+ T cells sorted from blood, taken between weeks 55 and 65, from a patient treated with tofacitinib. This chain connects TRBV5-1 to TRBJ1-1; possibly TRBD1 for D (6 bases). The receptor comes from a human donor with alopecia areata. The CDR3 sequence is CASRVAQDRPNTEAFF. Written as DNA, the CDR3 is TGCGCCAGCAGGGTAGCCCAGGACAGACCGAACACTGAAGCTTTCTTC.